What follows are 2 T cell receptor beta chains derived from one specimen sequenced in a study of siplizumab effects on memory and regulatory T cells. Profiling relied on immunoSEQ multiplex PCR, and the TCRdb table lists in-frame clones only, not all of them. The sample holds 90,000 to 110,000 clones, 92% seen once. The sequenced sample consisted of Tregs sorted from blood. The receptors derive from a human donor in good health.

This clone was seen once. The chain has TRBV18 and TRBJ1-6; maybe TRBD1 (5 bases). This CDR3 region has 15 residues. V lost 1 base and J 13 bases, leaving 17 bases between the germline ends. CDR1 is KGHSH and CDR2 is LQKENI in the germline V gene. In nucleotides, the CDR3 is TGTGCCAGCTCACCACTTGACAGACCCCTTTCGCCCCTCCACTTT. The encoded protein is CASSPLDRPLSPLHF.

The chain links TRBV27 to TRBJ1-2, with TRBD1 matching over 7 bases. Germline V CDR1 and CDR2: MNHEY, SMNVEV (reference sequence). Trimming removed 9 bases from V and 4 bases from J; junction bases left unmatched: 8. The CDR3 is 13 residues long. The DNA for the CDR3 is TGTGCCAGTAGACAGGGCATGGCCTATGGCTACACCTTC. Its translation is CASRQGMAYGYTF.